The text below deals with one TCR beta chain. Germline-derived CDR1 and CDR2 are SGHTA and FQGTGA. With 5 bases clipped from V and 3 bases from J, the junction kept 7 bases outside the gene matches. The CDR3 runs 16 residues. The data were taken from a study of blood T cell repertoires in COVID-19. On the study more broadly: Some COVID-19 samples were acute and others convalescent; all came from the United States, Italy and Spain. PBMCs, B-cell-depleted T cells, or T cells were the source of the cDNA or gDNA that made up the material.

Study processing details: Nucleated cell counts were estimated from reference gene primer amplification. This table comes from immunoSEQ multiplex PCR, and its TCRdb copy is limited to in-frame clones, with some not included. V and J calls and clone size are those listed in that table; D and trimming were worked out from the DNA. The sample records over 150,000 clones, roughly 86% being singletons. Material for sequencing was peripheral blood. This receptor was obtained from a man aged 50-60 years with active or convalescent COVID-19. This rearrangement joins TRBV7-3 to TRBJ2-7, with 13 nucleotides matching TRBD2. The DNA for the CDR3 is TGTGCCAGCAGCCCCGGGGGACTAGCGGGAATCTACGAGCAGTACTTC. Encoded protein: CASSPGGLAGIYEQYF.